A single TCR beta chain is shown here with its context. The V gene lost 3 bases and the J gene lost 0 bases, with 15 bases spanning the gap. Germline CDR1 reads SQVTM; CDR2 reads ANQGSEA. The CDR3 spans 15 residues. The data originate from a study of blood T cell repertoires in COVID-19. Study overall: Donors in the United States, Italy and Spain gave samples during acute or convalescent COVID-19. T cells, B-cell-depleted T cells, or PBMCs provided the cDNA or gDNA that served as material.

Participants spanned ages roughly 18 to 90 years and resided in 24 US areas. Symptom resolution, clearance, or two negative PCRs marked the recovered donors of Cohort 3. The assay was immunoSEQ multiplex PCR, and TCRdb's table has in-frame clones only and misses some. Found here are around 130,000 clones, around 86% of them singletons; the top ten hold 15% to 20%. The sequence was obtained from a man aged 25-40 years who had recovered from COVID-19. The material sequenced was PBMCs or T cells enriched from blood (not recorded which). This rearrangement joins TRBV29-1 to TRBJ2-7, with D tentatively TRBD1 (6 bases). CDR3 sequence (DNA): TGCAGCGTTGAGGTAAGGGGGAGAAGCTCCTACGAGCAGTACGTC. This codes for CSVEVRGRSSYEQYV.